The 6 T cell receptor beta chains listed next were all sequenced from one sample in a study of blood T cell repertoires in COVID-19. The protocol was immunoSEQ multiplex PCR, while the TCRdb copy is restricted to in-frame clones and leaves out a portion. This sample has 120,000 or so clones, with roughly 84% found just once. The source material was peripheral blood. Receptor source: a woman in her 30s who had recovered from COVID-19.

This sequence joins TRBV11-2 and TRBJ2-1; D might be TRBD2 (6 bases). This CDR3 comprises 16 residues. Trimming shortened V by 0 bases and J by 4 bases, and 13 bases separated the two germline ends. CDR1 is SGHAT and CDR2 is FQNNGV in the germline V gene. CDR3 DNA: TGTGCCAGCAGCTTAGAACGGGGGAGGAAGTACAATGAGCAGTTCTTC. Amino acids: CASSLERGRKYNEQFF.

The rearrangement uses TRBV19 and TRBJ1-5; a weak D match, TRBD1 (5 bases). In germline, CDR1 is LNHDA, CDR2 SQIVND (reference sequence). V dropped 8 bases and J dropped 6 bases, with 20 bases sitting between them. The CDR3 has 15 amino acids. CDR3 in DNA: TGTGCCAGTGGTGGTCTGATTGGGGCAGCTCAGCCCCAGCATTTT. This sequence encodes CASGGLIGAAQPQHF.

Worth noting for this clone: Other DNA sequences in this specimen translate into the identical CDR3. The chain links TRBV5-1 to TRBJ2-1, with 8 bases fitting TRBD2. Germline V gives CDR1 SGHRS, CDR2 YFSETQ. This CDR3 comprises 14 residues. The trim removed 0 bases at V and 5 bases at J, leaving 1 base unmatched. The CDR3 sequence is CASSLVAGNNEQFF. The CDR3 nucleotides are TGCGCCAGCAGCTTGGTAGCGGGGAACAATGAGCAGTTCTTC.

The J gene is TRBJ1-6, the V gene TRBV4-1, with 12 bases lining up with TRBD1. The V gene end was trimmed by 0 bases and the J gene end by 5 bases; junction bases not matched to a gene: 5. The germline V gene has CDR1 MGHRA and CDR2 YSYEKL. This CDR3 contains 18 residues. In nucleotides, the CDR3 is TGCGCCAGCAGCCAAGATCTGGGACAGGGGGCTGATAATTCACCCCTCCACTTT. The encoded protein is CASSQDLGQGADNSPLHF.

The chain joins TRBV19 to TRBJ2-3; D possibly corresponds to TRBD1 (6 bases). V shed 3 bases and J shed 0 bases, with 10 bases lying between them. Germline CDR1 LNHDA, CDR2 SQIVND (reference sequence). The CDR3 length is 15 residues. The CDR3 protein is CASSIWTDSTDTQYF. The CDR3 nucleotides read TGTGCCAGTAGTATCTGGACAGATAGCACAGATACGCAGTATTTT.

CDR3 sequence reads: CASSFSRTESFF. In DNA, the CDR3 is TGTGCCAGCAGTTTTTCGAGGACAGAGTCGTTCTTC. The chain links TRBV12-3 or TRBV12-4 to TRBJ2-1, with a weak D call TRBD1 (6 bases). This CDR3 is built from 12 residues. Trimming stripped 3 bases from V and 15 bases from J, with 15 bases between.